The sample holds many counts of the clone carrying this T cell receptor beta chain. Template-switch 5'RACE cDNA synthesis added a 10-nucleotide unique molecular identifier. TCRdb re-analysed the 5' RACE reads in MiXCR, keeping a single row per CDR3 protein. This sample has fewer than 45,000 distinct CDR3 sequences, with less than 8.5% found just once. Trimming cost V 5 bases and J 4 bases, with 21 bases left between them. This CDR3 has 18 residues. Per germline, CDR1 LNHNV and CDR2 YYDKDF (reference sequence). The record originates from a study of neurological immune-mediated disorders. This receptor was taken from a woman in her thirties or forties in good health. The rearrangement uses TRBV15 and TRBJ1-6, with D possibly TRBD1 on 5 matching bases. The sample was PBMCs. This CDR3 reads CATSEGPNTHRYNSPLHF. The CDR3 DNA reads TGTGCCACCAGCGAGGGACCTAATACCCATCGGTATAATTCACCCCTCCACTTT.